A selection of T cell receptor beta chains follows, all from one sample in a study of T cells in Graves' hyperthyroidism and ophthalmopathy. MiXCR, applied by TCRdb to the multiplex PCR reads, yields one record per CDR3 protein. This table holds under 700,000 distinct CDR3 sequences, approximately 15% found once. Sequencing input: blood. The receptor set was obtained from a woman under 30 with Graves' hyperthyroidism. CDR3s include the opening cysteine and the closing phenylalanine or tryptophan. A D gene is named only where the DNA matches it firmly. Clone size appears in some rows only: once, few, many, or a class for an expanded clone.

>many|.|TRBJ2-3|TRBV12-3/TRBV12-4|14
CASSLEEWADTQYF
TGTGCCAGCAGCCTCGAGGAGTGGGCAGATACGCAGTATTTT
>.|.|TRBJ1-2|TRBV4-1|13
CASSQLREMRYTF
TGCGCCAGCAGCCAACTTAGGGAGATGCGGTACACCTTC
>many|TRBD1|TRBJ1-5|TRBV19|15
CASSNPDRFNQPQHF
TGTGCCAGTAGTAACCCGGACAGGTTCAATCAGCCCCAGCATTTT
>.|.|TRBJ1-5|TRBV6-1|13
CASSPGVVRPQHF
TGTGCCAGCAGTCCAGGGGTGGTTCGGCCCCAGCATTTT
>few|.|TRBJ1-2|TRBV4-2|16
CASSRIKEETAYGYTF
TGTGCCAGCAGCAGAATCAAAGAAGAGACAGCATATGGCTACACCTTC
>few|.|TRBJ2-3|TRBV30|15
CAWSVRSEFTDTQYF
TGTGCCTGGAGTGTACGGTCGGAATTCACAGATACGCAGTATTTT
>few|TRBD1|TRBJ1-6|TRBV10-2|16
CASNPGQTPIGSPLHF
TGCGCCAGCAATCCGGGACAGACACCAATAGGGTCACCCCTCCACTTT
>many|TRBD2|TRBJ2-5|TRBV5-1|14
CASTSGGNQETQYF
TGCGCCAGCACTAGCGGGGGCAACCAAGAGACCCAGTACTTC
>many|TRBD2|TRBJ2-1|TRBV6-1|15
CASSPSGRSYNEQFF
TGTGCCAGCAGTCCTAGCGGGAGGTCCTACAATGAGCAGTTCTTC
>many|.|TRBJ1-2|TRBV29-1|13
CSVHNGGSYGYTF
TGCAGCGTCCACAACGGCGGGAGCTATGGCTACACCTTC
>.|.|TRBJ1-1|TRBV4-1|15
CASSISHNMNTEAFF
TGCGCCAGCAGCATCAGCCATAATATGAACACTGAAGCTTTCTTT
>many|.|TRBJ2-4|TRBV29-1|16
CSVASPTGWAKNIQYF
TGCAGCGTTGCCTCCCCTACAGGATGGGCCAAAAACATTCAGTACTTC
>.|.|TRBJ2-5|TRBV11-2|13
CASSSRDQETQYF
TGTGCCAGCAGCTCCAGGGACCAAGAGACCCAGTACTTC
>.|.|TRBJ2-1|TRBV14|15
CASSQAGILYNEQFF
TGTGCCAGCAGCCAAGCAGGGATTCTATACAATGAGCAGTTCTTC
>few|TRBD2|TRBJ2-1|TRBV25-1|17
CASSLGLVGFRGSEQFF
TGTGCCAGCAGCTTGGGACTAGTAGGGTTCCGGGGTAGTGAGCAGTTCTTC
>many|.|TRBJ2-1|TRBV4-1|17
CASSQDLSGTAWNEQFF
TGCGCCAGCAGCCAAGATCTATCGGGGACCGCCTGGAATGAGCAGTTCTTC
>many|TRBD2|TRBJ2-2|TRBV27|15
CASSPWTSVGGELFF
TGTGCCAGCAGTCCCTGGACTAGCGTCGGCGGGGAGCTGTTTTTT
>many|.|TRBJ1-1|TRBV12-3/TRBV12-4|13
CASRREAGRMAFF
TGTGCCAGCAGGAGGGAGGCAGGGAGGATGGCTTTCTTT
>.|.|TRBJ2-7|TRBV20-1|14
CSASRDVRGYEQYF
TGCAGTGCTAGCCGGGATGTTAGGGGCTACGAGCAGTACTTC
>.|.|TRBJ1-6|TRBV9|13
CASSSEGDSPLHF
TGTGCCAGCAGCTCCGAGGGGGATTCACCCCTCCACTTT
>many|TRBD2|TRBJ2-3|TRBV20-1|15
CSASSLAESTDTQYF
TGCAGTGCTAGTTCTCTAGCGGAGAGCACAGATACGCAGTATTTT
>many|.|TRBJ2-1|TRBV20-1|11
CSVGNNNEQFF
TGCAGTGTGGGCAATAACAATGAGCAGTTCTTC
>many|.|TRBJ2-5|TRBV20-1|11
CSVYRQETQYF
TGCAGTGTCTACAGACAAGAGACCCAGTACTTC
>.|TRBD1|TRBJ2-7|TRBV20-1|15
CSARSTGRVSGEQYF
TGCAGTGCTCGCTCGACAGGGCGTGTTTCGGGCGAGCAGTACTTC
>many|TRBD1|TRBJ1-1|TRBV27|14
CASSWDSLNTEAFF
TGTGCCAGCAGTTGGGACAGTTTGAACACTGAAGCTTTCTTT
>many|.|TRBJ2-7|TRBV6-1|15
CASSEAPSTGYEQYF
TGTGCCAGCAGTGAAGCCCCTTCAACGGGGTACGAGCAGTACTTC
>few|TRBD2|TRBJ2-6|TRBV7-9|18
CASSPRLAGGTGANVLTF
TGTGCCAGCAGCCCGCGACTAGCGGGGGGTACTGGGGCCAACGTCCTGACTTTC
>few|.|TRBJ2-1|TRBV20-1|9
CSARREQFF
TGCAGTGCACGTCGCGAGCAGTTCTTC
>many|.|TRBJ2-7|TRBV6-1|13
CASSYTFSYEQYF
TGTGCCAGCAGTTATACCTTCTCCTACGAGCAGTACTTC
>.|TRBD1|TRBJ1-6|TRBV28|12
CASSPGQGLQYF
TGTGCCAGCAGCCCGGGACAGGGTTTGCAGTACTTT
>.|.|TRBJ1-1|TRBV7-2|14
CASKQGAGNTEAFF
TGTGCCAGCAAACAGGGCGCGGGGAACACTGAAGCTTTCTTT
>many|.|TRBJ2-7|TRBV18|14
CASSPGTDNYEQYF
TGTGCCAGCTCACCCGGGACGGATAATTACGAGCAGTACTTC
>many|.|TRBJ2-1|TRBV7-2|15
CASSLAGSLAHEQFF
TGTGCCAGCAGCTTAGCGGGGAGCCTGGCACATGAGCAGTTCTTC
>many|.|TRBJ1-2|TRBV6-2/TRBV6-3|15
CASRPLAGSHYGYTF
TGTGCCAGCAGGCCGCTGGCAGGGTCACACTATGGCTACACCTTC
>many|TRBD1|TRBJ2-7|TRBV20-1|13
CSLEGRTGAEQYF
TGCAGTCTAGAGGGCCGTACAGGGGCCGAGCAGTACTTC
>many|TRBD2|TRBJ2-2|TRBV3-1|17
CASSHRGLAGGTGELFF
TGTGCCAGCAGCCACCGCGGACTAGCGGGAGGTACCGGGGAGCTGTTTTTT
>few|.|TRBJ2-3|TRBV28|16
CASSLSPGLGTDTQYF
TGTGCCAGCAGTTTATCTCCGGGCCTCGGCACAGATACGCAGTATTTT
>many|.|TRBJ1-2|TRBV6-2/TRBV6-3|14
CASTEDELSYGYTF
TGTGCCAGCACGGAGGATGAACTGAGCTATGGCTACACCTTC
>.|.|TRBJ2-2|TRBV12-3/TRBV12-4|15
CASSPGHGRTGELFF
TGTGCCAGCAGTCCGGGACACGGACGCACCGGGGAGCTGTTTTTT
>many|TRBD1|TRBJ2-7|TRBV7-6|13
CASSLSRGRGQYF
TGTGCCAGCAGCTTATCCAGGGGGCGAGGGCAGTACTTC
>many|.|TRBJ2-1|TRBV12-3/TRBV12-4|11
CASSPTNEQFF
TGTGCCAGCTCACCGACTAATGAGCAGTTCTTC
>many|.|TRBJ2-7|TRBV5-1|12
CASSPDRYEQYF
TGCGCCAGCAGCCCCGACAGGTACGAGCAGTACTTC
>.|.|TRBJ1-2|TRBV2|12
CASSDANYGYTF
TGTGCCAGCAGTGACGCTAACTATGGCTACACCTTC
>.|.|TRBJ2-2|TRBV24-1|11
CATSLTGELFF
TGTGCCACCAGTCTTACCGGGGAGCTGTTTTTT
>many|.|TRBJ1-5|TRBV6-2/TRBV6-3|13
CASSQRTAQPQHF
TGTGCCAGCAGCCAGCGGACGGCTCAGCCCCAGCATTTT
>many|.|TRBJ1-1|TRBV9|14
CASSSQGIGTEAFF
TGTGCCAGCAGCTCTCAGGGGATTGGAACTGAAGCTTTCTTT
>many|TRBD1|TRBJ2-3|TRBV27|16
CASSWSPGTVTDTQYF
TGTGCCAGCAGTTGGTCCCCCGGGACAGTCACAGATACGCAGTATTTT
>.|.|TRBJ2-5|TRBV10-3|14
CAISDGRGKETQYF
TGTGCCATCAGTGATGGACGGGGGAAAGAGACCCAGTACTTC
>many|.|TRBJ2-1|TRBV3-1|12
CASSQGDGIGFF
TGTGCCAGCAGCCAAGGAGACGGCATAGGGTTCTTC
>many|TRBD2|TRBJ2-2|TRBV7-9|18
CASSSASWTSGSTGELFF
TGTGCCAGCAGCTCCGCCTCATGGACTAGCGGGAGTACCGGGGAGCTGTTTTTT
>.|.|TRBJ1-2|TRBV6-2/TRBV6-3|15
CATKVGRTVPYGYTF
TGTGCCACTAAGGTGGGTCGGACCGTTCCCTATGGCTACACCTTC
>.|TRBD2|TRBJ2-1|TRBV15|16
CATSTPGLAGGQTQFF
TGTGCCACCAGCACACCGGGACTAGCGGGAGGGCAGACCCAGTTCTTC
>many|.|TRBJ1-1|TRBV28|15
CATETGGGMNTEAFF
TGTGCCACCGAGACCGGGGGGGGCATGAACACTGAAGCTTTCTTT
>few|.|TRBJ2-7|TRBV6-1|14
CASSPFRETYEQYF
TGTGCCAGCAGCCCCTTTCGGGAGACCTACGAGCAGTACTTC
>few|.|TRBJ2-7|TRBV19|12
CASKGDSTKQYF
TGTGCCAGTAAAGGGGATTCTACGAAGCAGTACTTC